This T cell receptor (beta chain) is from a study of CD8 T cells in ankylosing spondylitis (dated by TCRdb to the late 2010s). Regarding the research as a whole: The study profiled T cell receptor beta repertoires in healthy donors and ankylosing spondylitis patients to find disease-linked TCR variants. Peripheral blood was sampled, and synovial fluid was also collected from ankylosing spondylitis patients. The full study cohort was made up of 25 ankylosing spondylitis patients and about a hundred healthy donors. General findings and caveats noted by the study authors: Significant enrichment of the disease-linked clones was reported in matched synovial fluid samples from ankylosing spondylitis patients. In peripheral blood, the disease-linked clones were found at relatively low frequencies and had a CD8+ phenotype. A TCR beta motif made up of eight or nine highly homologous amino acid variants appeared to be characteristic of blood from ankylosing spondylitis patients. Some of the motif variants had been reported before in the synovial fluid and blood of reactive arthritis patients, a finding that suggests common disease-initiation mechanisms.

A remark on this clonotype: Its antigen is currently not known. It has no much larger one-base neighbor in the sample; base qualities were not kept.

The run used an Illumina HiSeq 2500. Quantitative 5'-RACE with molecular barcodes was used to prepare TCR beta libraries. As for the authors' bioinformatics: A new computational method, built on a probabilistic model of VDJ rearrangement, was used to identify disease-linked TCR variants. TCRdb cleaned the public reads at Q25 with fastp, built clones with MiXCR and kept in-frame beta chains. Each record represents a unique CDR3 protein, reported with the most common genes and DNA among its rows. TCRdb's processing, not the authors', yielded these V and J calls. The sample yields around 770,000 distinct CDR3 sequences; 19% were counted once. The ten largest clonotypes hold under 20% of the sample. The source is a male donor with ankylosing spondylitis. The sequencing sample was made of blood, either unsorted or a sorted T cell fraction (not recorded which).

The CDR3 sequence is CAWRPRGLAGGGEQFF. The bases read TGTGCCTGGAGACCTCGCGGACTAGCGGGGGGGGGTGAGCAGTTCTTC. Recombination linked TRBV30 to TRBJ2-1; TRBD2 matches 15 bases in the middle. The germline V gene encodes CDR1 GTSNPN and CDR2 SVGIG (reference sequence). The CDR3 starts with the cysteine, ends with the phenylalanine, and has 16 residues. Just the 48-base CDR3 DNA is kept, in frame starting at base 1. V ends up 3 bases short and J 9 bases short, with an unmatched junction base count of 9.